This T cell receptor (beta chain) was sequenced in a study of blood T cell repertoires in COVID-19. Looking at the study overall: COVID-19 samples, acute and convalescent, were from the United States, Italy and Spain. Sample material is recorded as cDNA or gDNA derived from T cells, B-cell-depleted T cells, or PBMCs.

CDR1 is SGHTA, CDR2 FQGNSA, per germline. This CDR3 comprises 15 residues. V lost 4 bases, J lost 2 bases, and 14 bases lay in between. Across about two dozen US areas, participants ranged in age from roughly 18 to 95 years. Recovered participants had two consecutive negative NP/OP PCR tests, healthcare professional clearance, or symptom resolution. The protocol was immunoSEQ multiplex PCR, while the TCRdb copy is restricted to in-frame clones and leaves out a portion. The sample gives 100,000 to 150,000 clones, about 86% of which show up once; approximately 2.3% is in the top ten. The source material was PBMCs or T cells enriched from blood (not recorded which). The sequence was collected from a woman in her forties or fifties who had recovered from COVID-19. The chain has TRBV7-2 and TRBJ1-2, with a tentative D call TRBD1 (6 bases). CDR3 amino acids: CASSSIQGFNYGYTF. In DNA form, the CDR3 reads TGTGCCAGCAGCTCCATACAGGGATTCAACTATGGCTACACCTTC.